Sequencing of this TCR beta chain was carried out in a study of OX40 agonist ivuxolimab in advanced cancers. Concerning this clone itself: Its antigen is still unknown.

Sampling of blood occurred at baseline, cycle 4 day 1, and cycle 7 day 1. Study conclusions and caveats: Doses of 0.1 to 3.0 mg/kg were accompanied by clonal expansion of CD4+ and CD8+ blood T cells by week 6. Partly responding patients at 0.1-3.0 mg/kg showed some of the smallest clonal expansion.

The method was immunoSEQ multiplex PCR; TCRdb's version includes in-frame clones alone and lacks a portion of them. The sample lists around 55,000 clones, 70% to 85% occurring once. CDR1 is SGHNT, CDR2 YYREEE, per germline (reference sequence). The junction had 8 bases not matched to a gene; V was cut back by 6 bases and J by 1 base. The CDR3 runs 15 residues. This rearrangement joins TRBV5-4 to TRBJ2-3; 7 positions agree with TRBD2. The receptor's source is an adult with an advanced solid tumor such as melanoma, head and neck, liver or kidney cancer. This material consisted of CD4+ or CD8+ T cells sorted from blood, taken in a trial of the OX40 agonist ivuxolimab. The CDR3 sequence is CASTSGGGGTDTQYF. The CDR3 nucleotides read TGTGCCAGCACCTCGGGGGGAGGGGGCACAGATACGCAGTATTTT.